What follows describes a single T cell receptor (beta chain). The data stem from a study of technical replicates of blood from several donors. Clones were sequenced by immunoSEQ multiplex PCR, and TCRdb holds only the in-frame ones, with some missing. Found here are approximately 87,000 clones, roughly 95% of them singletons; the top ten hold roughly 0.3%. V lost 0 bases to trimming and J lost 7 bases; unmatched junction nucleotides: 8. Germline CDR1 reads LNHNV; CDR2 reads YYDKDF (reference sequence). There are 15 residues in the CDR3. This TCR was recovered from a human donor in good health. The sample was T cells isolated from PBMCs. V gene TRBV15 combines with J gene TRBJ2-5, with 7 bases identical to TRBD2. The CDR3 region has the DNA TGTGCCACCAGCAGAGATAGGAGCGGGACTGGGACCCAGTACTTC. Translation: CATSRDRSGTGTQYF.